This T cell receptor beta chain is from a study of CD4 T cells in relation to SARS-CoV-2 and coronaviruses. Generated by immunoSEQ multiplex PCR, the TCRdb table keeps only in-frame clones and is missing some. The sample has about 59,000 clones; about nine tenths are singletons. Germline V gene data show CDR1 as SNHLY and CDR2 as FYNNEI. The V and J ends lost 7 bases and 2 bases respectively, with 15 bases between them. The CDR3 has 15 residues. The unexposed donors gave CD4+ T cells in about 2011-2018, prior to COVID-19. V usage is TRBV2 and J usage is TRBJ1-3, with D possibly TRBD1 on 5 matching bases. The sequenced sample was memory CD4+ T cells from PBMCs. This TCR derives from a human donor in good health. In DNA, the CDR3 is TGTGCCAGCATGGGGGGTAGAAAAGCTGGAAACACCATATATTTT. Its translation is CASMGGRKAGNTIYF.